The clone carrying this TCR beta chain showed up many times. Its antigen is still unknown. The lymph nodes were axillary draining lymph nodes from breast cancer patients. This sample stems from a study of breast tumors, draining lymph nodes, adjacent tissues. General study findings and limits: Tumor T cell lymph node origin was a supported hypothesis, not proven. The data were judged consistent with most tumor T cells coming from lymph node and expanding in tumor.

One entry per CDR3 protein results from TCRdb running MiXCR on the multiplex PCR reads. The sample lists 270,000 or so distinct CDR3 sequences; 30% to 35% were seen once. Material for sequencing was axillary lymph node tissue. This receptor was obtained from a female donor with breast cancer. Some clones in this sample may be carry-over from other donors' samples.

CDR3: CASKARTVYNEQFF. In DNA, the CDR3 is TGTGCCAGTAAGGCCCGGACAGTATACAATGAGCAGTTCTTC. The chain has TRBV19 and TRBJ2-1, with a possible D match to TRBD1 (6 bases). Germline CDR1 LNHDA, CDR2 SQIVND (reference sequence). The ends were cut back, 7 bases at V and 4 bases at J, with 14 bases in the middle. This CDR3 is 14 amino acids long. The entire variable domain, with the rest obtained from reference TRBV19 and TRBJ2-1, is as follows: DGGITQSPKYLFRKEGQNVTLSCEQNLNHDAMYWYRQDPGQGLRLIYYSQIVNDFQKGDIAEGYSVSREKKESFPLTVTSAQKNPTAFYLCASKARTVYNEQFFGPGTRLTVL.